Listed here are 9 T cell receptor beta chains from one sample, sequenced in a study of shared clonotypes between healthy human individuals. Assay used: immunoSEQ multiplex PCR; TCRdb lists only in-frame clones, some missing. The sample holds about 470,000 clones, around 79% seen once. The specimen was PBMCs. Receptors were obtained from a woman aged 40 to 50 in good health. Some clones in this sample may be carry-over from other donors' samples.

The gene calls are TRBV6-5 and TRBJ2-2, with TRBD1 identical over 8 bases. Trimming removed 0 bases from V and 0 bases from J; junction bases left unmatched: 0. The CDR3 has 16 residues. Germline CDR1 and CDR2: MNHEY and SVGAGI. The CDR3 DNA follows: TGTGCCAGCAGTTACTCACAGGGGGCGAACACCGGGGAGCTGTTTTTT. The encoded protein is CASSYSQGANTGELFF.

This clone was counted ten times or more. The chain couples TRBV10-3 to TRBJ1-2; D uncertain. The CDR3 contains 13 residues. V shed 2 bases and J shed 7 bases, with 11 bases lying between them. CDR1 and CDR2 from the germline V gene are ENHRY and SYGVKD. Written as DNA, the CDR3 is TGTGCCATCAGTGAGGAGGGTTCAGCTGGCTACACCTTC. It encodes CAISEEGSAGYTF.

The gene calls are TRBV7-3 and TRBJ1-4; 7 positions agree with TRBD1. The CDR3 covers 15 residues. The V and J ends lost 4 bases and 7 bases, in that order; junction bases with no gene match: 9. From germline, CDR1 is SGHTA and CDR2 FQGTGA. The CDR3 is CASSSSGTAVEKLFF. The CDR3 DNA is TGTGCCAGCAGCTCCTCCGGGACAGCCGTTGAAAAACTGTTTTTT.

The rearrangement links TRBV7-8 to TRBJ2-7; possibly TRBD2 for D (6 bases). Germline V CDR1 and CDR2: SGHVS, FQNEAQ. V shed 3 bases and J shed 2 bases, with 14 bases lying between them. The CDR3 runs 15 residues. The CDR3, as DNA: TGTGCCAGCAGCTTGCGCCTTGCGGGGACCTACGAGCAGTACTTC. This encodes CASSLRLAGTYEQYF.

V usage is TRBV29-1 and J usage is TRBJ2-3; TRBD2 matches at 7 bases. Germline-derived CDR1 and CDR2 are SQVTM and ANQGSEA. V was pared by 3 bases and J by 1 base, with 4 bases of the junction left unmatched. There are 14 residues in the CDR3. CDR3 sequence reads: CSVDAGAGTDTQYF. The CDR3 DNA reads TGCAGCGTTGACGCGGGAGCGGGCACAGATACGCAGTATTTT.

This clone was recorded a few times. The rearrangement joins TRBV6-1 to TRBJ2-3, with D perhaps matching TRBD1 or TRBD2 (6 bases each). CDR3 length: 15 amino acids. The ends were cut back, 7 bases at V and 6 bases at J, with 20 bases in the middle. CDR1 is MNHNS, CDR2 SASEGT, per germline. The CDR3 spells CASIPEEGGRDTQYF. In DNA form, the CDR3 reads TGTGCCAGCATCCCTGAGGAGGGGGGTCGGGATACGCAGTATTTT.

This clone was seen more than once but under ten times. Other DNA sequences in this specimen translate into the identical CDR3. The J gene is TRBJ1-1, the V gene TRBV7-3, with D possibly being TRBD1 (6 bases). V gave up 3 bases and J gave up 6 bases, with 11 bases separating them. The CDR3 is made up of 13 amino acids. Per germline, CDR1 SGHTA and CDR2 FQGTGA. The CDR3 DNA sequence: TGTGCCAGCAGCTTGACAGAGGGGGCTGAAGCTTTCTTT. This codes for CASSLTEGAEAFF.

There are a few counts of this clone. J is TRBJ2-7 and V is TRBV11-1; a weak D match, TRBD1 (5 bases). CDR1 SGHAT and CDR2 FQDESV come from the germline V gene (reference sequence). Trimming shortened V by 2 bases and J by 3 bases, and 11 bases separated the two germline ends. CDR3 size: 14 residues. CDR3 in amino acids: CASSLSQGIYEQYF. CDR3 nucleotides: TGTGCCAGCAGCTTATCCCAGGGAATCTACGAGCAGTACTTC. Combining the CDR3 with reference TRBV11-1 and TRBJ2-7 gives the whole variable domain EAEVAQSPRYKITEKSQAVAFWCDPISGHATLYWYRQILGQGPELLVQFQDESVVDDSQLPKDRFSAERLKGVDSTLKIQPAELGDSAMYLCASSLSQGIYEQYFGPGTRLTVT.

The chain has TRBV18 and TRBJ2-3; 12 nucleotides align to TRBD2. CDR1 and CDR2 (germline): KGHSH, LQKENI. The CDR3 contains 17 residues. V lost 6 bases to trimming and J lost 5 bases; unmatched junction nucleotides: 12. For the CDR3, the DNA is TGTGCCAGCTCCCCGCGGACTAGCGGGACCTTTGGAGATACGCAGTATTTT. Translated: CASSPRTSGTFGDTQYF.